These 5 T cell receptor beta chains were all obtained from the same sample, sequenced in a study of cytomegalovirus exposure and HLA in healthy donors. 13 Jbeta primers and 60 Vbeta primers were used for the PCR. Libraries were prepared by immunoSEQ multiplex PCR; TCRdb keeps only in-frame clonotypes and omits some of them. This sample's table has about 170,000 clones. Sequenced: PBMCs. All receptors derive from a young woman in good health and CMV-seropositive.

This chain uses TRBV7-9 with TRBJ1-5, with D possibly being TRBD1 (6 bases). The germline V gene encodes CDR1 SEHNR and CDR2 FQNEAQ (reference sequence). The CDR3 loop spans 13 amino acids. V lost 5 bases, J lost 6 bases, and 11 bases lay in between. CDR3 DNA sequence: TGTGCCAGCAGCCGAGGGGGTGGTCAGCCCCAGCATTTT. It yields the protein CASSRGGGQPQHF. Full variable domain (rest looked up from reference TRBV7-9 and TRBJ1-5): DTGVSQNPRHKITKRGQNVTFRCDPISEHNRLYWYRQTLGQGPEFLTYFQNEAQLEKSRLLSDRFSAERPKGSFSTLEIQRTEQGDSAMYLCASSRGGGQPQHFGDGTRLSIL.

The chain uses TRBV2 and TRBJ1-4; tentatively, D is TRBD1 (5 bases). With 4 bases removed from V and 5 bases from J, the gap between germline ends came to 8 bases. CDR1 and CDR2 (germline): SNHLY, FYNNEI. CDR3 length: 13 amino acids. The CDR3: CASSGRGNEKLFF. The CDR3 DNA reads TGTGCCAGCAGTGGAAGGGGAAATGAAAAACTGTTTTTT.

With respect to this clone: The sample carries other DNA sequences with the same CDR3. V gene TRBV10-3 combines with J gene TRBJ2-5; D unresolved. Trimming removed 0 bases from V and 4 bases from J, with 3 bases in between. The germline V gene has CDR1 ENHRY and CDR2 SYGVKD. CDR3 length: 12 amino acids. CDR3 nucleotide sequence: TGTGCCATCAGTGAGTCCAGAGAGACCCAGTACTTC. Protein sequence: CAISESRETQYF.

V gene TRBV4-3 combines with J gene TRBJ1-4, with a weak D call TRBD1 (5 bases). Trimming shortened V by 5 bases and J by 5 bases, and 12 bases separated the two germline ends. Germline V gives CDR1 LGHNA, CDR2 YSLEER. The CDR3 loop spans 14 amino acids. CDR3 loop: CASSGGDRNEKLFF. The CDR3 nucleotides are TGCGCCAGCAGCGGAGGGGATAGGAATGAAAAACTGTTTTTT.

The chain employs TRBV30 and TRBJ2-1, with 7 bases aligning to TRBD2. The CDR3 consists of 13 residues. J was trimmed by 8 bases and V by 2 bases; bases with no gene match: 6. CDR1 is GTSNPN, CDR2 SVGIG, per germline (reference sequence). The DNA for the CDR3 is TGTGCCTGGAGTAGACTAGCAAAGGATGAGCAGTTCTTC. Translating it yields CAWSRLAKDEQFF.